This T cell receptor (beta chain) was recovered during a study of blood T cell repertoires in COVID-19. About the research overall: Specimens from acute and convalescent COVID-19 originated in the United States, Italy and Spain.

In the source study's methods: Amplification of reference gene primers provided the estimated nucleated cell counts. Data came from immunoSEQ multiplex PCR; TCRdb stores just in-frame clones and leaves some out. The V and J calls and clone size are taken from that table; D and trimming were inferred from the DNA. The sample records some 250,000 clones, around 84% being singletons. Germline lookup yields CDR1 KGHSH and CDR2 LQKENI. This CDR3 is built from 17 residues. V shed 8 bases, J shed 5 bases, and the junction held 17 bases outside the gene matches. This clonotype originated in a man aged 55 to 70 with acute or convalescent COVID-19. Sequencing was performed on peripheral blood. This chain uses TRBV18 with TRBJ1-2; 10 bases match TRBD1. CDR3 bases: TGTGCCAGCCGAAACCCGGGACAGGGGCAAATTAGGTATGGCTACACCTTC. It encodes CASRNPGQGQIRYGYTF.